The present T cell receptor beta chain was sequenced within a study of molecular identifiers for immune sequencing clone quantification. Study-wide results and caveats: In cases of identical TCR molecules sharing a barcode, highly expanded clone sizes could be underestimated. It was shown that clones above 20 RNA copies held over 97% of effector molecules, but under 1% in naive cells.

Listed TCR primers, together with previously described methods, were used for the bulk TCR libraries. In TCRdb, the PCR reads were re-called with MiXCR into one record per CDR3 protein. The data hold about 640,000 distinct CDR3 sequences, with 20% observed a single time. Sorted cells numbering roughly 18,000 to 1,100,000, with 10%, 30% or 50% RNA, yielded the naive CD8 libraries. Germline V lookup: CDR1 KGHDR, CDR2 SFDVKD. The CDR3 runs 14 residues. J was trimmed by 4 bases and V by 4 bases; bases with no gene match: 6. Remarks on this clonotype: Its target is unknown.

What was sequenced was naive CD8+ T cells from blood, with Jurkat cell RNA spiked in. The subset is: FACS-sorted CD8+CD4-CCR7+CD45RA+ naive T cells. The V call is TRBV24-1, the J call TRBJ2-7; the match to TRBD2 covers 7 bases. The TCR originated in a human donor in good health. Some libraries in this study had Jurkat cell RNA spiked in. CDR3 nucleotides: TGTGCCACCAGTGACTCCAGCGGGGTTTACGAGCAGTACTTC. It is translated as CATSDSSGVYEQYF.